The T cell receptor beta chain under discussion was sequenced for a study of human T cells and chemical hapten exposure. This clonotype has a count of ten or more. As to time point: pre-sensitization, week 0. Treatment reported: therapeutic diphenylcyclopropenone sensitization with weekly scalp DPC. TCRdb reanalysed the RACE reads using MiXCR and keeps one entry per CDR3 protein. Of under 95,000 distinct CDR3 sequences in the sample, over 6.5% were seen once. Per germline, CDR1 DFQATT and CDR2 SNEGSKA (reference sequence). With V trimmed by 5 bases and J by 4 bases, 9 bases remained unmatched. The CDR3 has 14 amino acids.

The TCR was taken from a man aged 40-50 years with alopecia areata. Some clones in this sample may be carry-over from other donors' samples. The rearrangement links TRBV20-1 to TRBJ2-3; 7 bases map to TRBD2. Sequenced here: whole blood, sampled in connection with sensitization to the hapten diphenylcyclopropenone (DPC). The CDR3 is CSAPLAGASDTQYF. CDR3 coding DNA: TGCAGTGCTCCGCTGGCGGGAGCCTCAGATACGCAGTATTTT.